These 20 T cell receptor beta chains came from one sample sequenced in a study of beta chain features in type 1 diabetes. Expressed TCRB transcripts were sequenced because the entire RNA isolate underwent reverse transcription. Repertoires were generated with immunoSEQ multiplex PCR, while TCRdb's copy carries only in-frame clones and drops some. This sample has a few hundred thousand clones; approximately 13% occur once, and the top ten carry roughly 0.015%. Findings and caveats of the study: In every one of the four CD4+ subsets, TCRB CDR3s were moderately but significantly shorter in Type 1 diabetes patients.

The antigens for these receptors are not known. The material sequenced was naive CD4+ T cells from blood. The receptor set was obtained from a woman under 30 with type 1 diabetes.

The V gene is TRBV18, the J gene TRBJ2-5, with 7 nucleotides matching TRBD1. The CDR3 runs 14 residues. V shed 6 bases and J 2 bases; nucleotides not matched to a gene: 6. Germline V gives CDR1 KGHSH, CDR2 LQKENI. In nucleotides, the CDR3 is TGTGCCAGCTCTTACGGGGACAGACAAGAGACCCAGTACTTC. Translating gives CASSYGDRQETQYF.

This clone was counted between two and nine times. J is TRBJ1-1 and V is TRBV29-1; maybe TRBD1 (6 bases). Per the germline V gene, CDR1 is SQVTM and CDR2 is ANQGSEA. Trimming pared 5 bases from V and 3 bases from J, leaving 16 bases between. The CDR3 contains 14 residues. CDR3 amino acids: CSVLAGVGYTEAFF. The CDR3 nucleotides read TGCAGCGTTTTGGCAGGGGTGGGATACACTGAAGCTTTCTTT.

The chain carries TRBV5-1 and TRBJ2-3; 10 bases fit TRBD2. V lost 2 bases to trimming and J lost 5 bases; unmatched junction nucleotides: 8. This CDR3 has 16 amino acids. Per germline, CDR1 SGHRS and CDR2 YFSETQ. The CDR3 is CASSFTLAGVVDTQYF. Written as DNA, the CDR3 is TGCGCCAGCAGCTTCACTCTAGCGGGAGTCGTAGATACGCAGTATTTT.

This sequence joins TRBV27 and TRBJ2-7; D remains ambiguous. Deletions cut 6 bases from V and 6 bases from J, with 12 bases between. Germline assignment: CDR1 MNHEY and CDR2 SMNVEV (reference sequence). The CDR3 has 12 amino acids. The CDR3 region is CASRRTPSEQYF. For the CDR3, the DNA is TGTGCCAGCAGGCGTACCCCGTCCGAGCAGTACTTC.

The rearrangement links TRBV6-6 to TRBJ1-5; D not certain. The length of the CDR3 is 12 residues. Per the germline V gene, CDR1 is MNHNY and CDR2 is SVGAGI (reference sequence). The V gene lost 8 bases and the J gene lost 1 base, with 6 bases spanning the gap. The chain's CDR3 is CASAGSNQPQHF. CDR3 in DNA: TGTGCCAGCGCCGGGAGCAATCAGCCCCAGCATTTT.

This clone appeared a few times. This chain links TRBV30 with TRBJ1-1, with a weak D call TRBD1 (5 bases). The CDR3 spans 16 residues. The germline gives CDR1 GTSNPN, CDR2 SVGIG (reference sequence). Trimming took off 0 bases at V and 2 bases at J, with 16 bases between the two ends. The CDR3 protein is CAWSVSMKGLNTEAFF. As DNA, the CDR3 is TGTGCCTGGAGTGTAAGTATGAAGGGGCTCAACACTGAAGCTTTCTTT.

The CDR3 bases are TGTGCCAGCAGTTTAGGACAGGGGGATGGCTACACCTTC. Its protein product is CASSLGQGDGYTF. V gene TRBV28 combines with J gene TRBJ1-2; 10 bases match TRBD1. The length of the CDR3 is 13 residues. Per the germline V gene, CDR1 is MDHEN and CDR2 is SYDVKM. V gave up 2 bases and J gave up 6 bases; unmatched junction bases: 0.

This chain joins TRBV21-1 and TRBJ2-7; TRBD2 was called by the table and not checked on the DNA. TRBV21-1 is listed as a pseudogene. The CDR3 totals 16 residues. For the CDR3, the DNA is TGTGCCAGCAGCAACCATCTGGGAGGGTCAGACTACGAGCAGTACTTC. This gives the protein CASSNHLGGSDYEQYF.

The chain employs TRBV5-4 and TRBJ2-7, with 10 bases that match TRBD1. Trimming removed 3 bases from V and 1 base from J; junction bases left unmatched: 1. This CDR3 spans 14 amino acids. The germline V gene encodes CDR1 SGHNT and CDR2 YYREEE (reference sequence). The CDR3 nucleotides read TGTGCCAGCAGCTGGGACAGGGGATCCTACGAGCAGTACTTC. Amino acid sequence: CASSWDRGSYEQYF.

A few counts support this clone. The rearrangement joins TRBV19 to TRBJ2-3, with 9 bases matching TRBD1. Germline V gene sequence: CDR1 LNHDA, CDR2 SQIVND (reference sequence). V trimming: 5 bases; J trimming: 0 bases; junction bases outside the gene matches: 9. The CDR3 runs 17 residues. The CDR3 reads CASSPLGQGKSTDTQYF. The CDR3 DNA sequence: TGTGCCAGTAGTCCTCTCGGACAGGGGAAAAGCACAGATACGCAGTATTTT.

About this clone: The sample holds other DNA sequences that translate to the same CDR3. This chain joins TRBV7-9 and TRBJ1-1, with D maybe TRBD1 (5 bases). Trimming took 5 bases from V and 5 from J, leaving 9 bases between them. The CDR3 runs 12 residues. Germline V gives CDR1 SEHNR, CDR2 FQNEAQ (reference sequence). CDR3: CASSPGGTEAFF. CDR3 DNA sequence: TGTGCCAGCAGCCCGGGGGGAACTGAAGCTTTCTTT. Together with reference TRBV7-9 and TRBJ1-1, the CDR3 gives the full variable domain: DTGVSQNPRHKITKRGQNVTFRCDPISEHNRLYWYRQTLGQGPEFLTYFQNEAQLEKSRLLSDRFSAERPKGSFSTLEIQRTEQGDSAMYLCASSPGGTEAFFGQGTRLTVV.

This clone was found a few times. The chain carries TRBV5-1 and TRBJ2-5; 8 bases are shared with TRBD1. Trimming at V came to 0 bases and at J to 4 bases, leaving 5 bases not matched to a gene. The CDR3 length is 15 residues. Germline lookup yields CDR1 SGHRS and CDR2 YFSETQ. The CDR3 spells CASSLAGTGLETQYF. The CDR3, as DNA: TGCGCCAGCAGCTTGGCCGGGACAGGCCTAGAGACCCAGTACTTC.

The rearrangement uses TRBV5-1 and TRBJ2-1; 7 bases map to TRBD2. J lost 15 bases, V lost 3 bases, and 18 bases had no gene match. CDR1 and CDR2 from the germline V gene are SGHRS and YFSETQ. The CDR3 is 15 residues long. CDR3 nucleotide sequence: TGCGCCAGCAGCTCTGGATCGGGACTATCTCCATTACCGTTCTTC. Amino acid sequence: CASSSGSGLSPLPFF.

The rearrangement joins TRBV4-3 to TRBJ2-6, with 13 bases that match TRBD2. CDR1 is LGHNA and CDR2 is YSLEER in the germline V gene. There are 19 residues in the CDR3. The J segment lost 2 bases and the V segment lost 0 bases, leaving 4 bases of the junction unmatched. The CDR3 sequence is CASSQDTSGRATGANVLTF. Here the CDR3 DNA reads TGCGCCAGCAGCCAAGATACTAGCGGGAGGGCGACTGGGGCCAACGTCCTGACTTTC.

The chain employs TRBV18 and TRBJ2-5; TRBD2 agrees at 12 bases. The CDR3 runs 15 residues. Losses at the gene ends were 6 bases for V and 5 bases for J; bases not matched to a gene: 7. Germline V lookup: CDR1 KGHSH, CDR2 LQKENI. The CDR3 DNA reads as TGTGCCAGCTCGACTAGCGGGAGAGTTGGGGAGACCCAGTACTTC. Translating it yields CASSTSGRVGETQYF.

CDR3 in amino acids: CASSIRGQGGYGYTF. The CDR3, as DNA: TGTGCCAGTAGTATAAGAGGCCAGGGTGGCTATGGCTACACCTTC. The V call is TRBV19, the J call TRBJ1-2; maybe TRBD1 (5 bases). Trimming stripped 2 bases from V and 4 bases from J, with 14 bases between. Germline V gene sequence: CDR1 LNHDA, CDR2 SQIVND (reference sequence). The CDR3 totals 15 residues.

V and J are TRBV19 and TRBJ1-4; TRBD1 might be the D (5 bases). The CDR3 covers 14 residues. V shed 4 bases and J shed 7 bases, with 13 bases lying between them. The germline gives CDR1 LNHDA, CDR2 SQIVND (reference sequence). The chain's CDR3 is CASSTKGRSEKLFF. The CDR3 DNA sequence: TGTGCCAGTAGTACAAAGGGGCGTAGTGAAAAACTGTTTTTT. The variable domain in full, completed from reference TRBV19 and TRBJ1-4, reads DGGITQSPKYLFRKEGQNVTLSCEQNLNHDAMYWYRQDPGQGLRLIYYSQIVNDFQKGDIAEGYSVSREKKESFPLTVTSAQKNPTAFYLCASSTKGRSEKLFFGSGTQLSVL.

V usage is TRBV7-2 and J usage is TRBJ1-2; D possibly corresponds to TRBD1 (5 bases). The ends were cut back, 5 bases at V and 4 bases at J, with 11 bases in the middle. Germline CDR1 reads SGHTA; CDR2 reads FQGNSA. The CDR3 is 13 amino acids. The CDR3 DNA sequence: TGTGCCAGCAGCCCCGGGAGGGGCTATGGCTACACCTTC. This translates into CASSPGRGYGYTF.

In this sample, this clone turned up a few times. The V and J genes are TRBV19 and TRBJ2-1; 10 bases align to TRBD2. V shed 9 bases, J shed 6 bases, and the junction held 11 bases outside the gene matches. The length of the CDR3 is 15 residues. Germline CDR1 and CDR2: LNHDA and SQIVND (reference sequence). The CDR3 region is CASRGYSGRFNEQFF. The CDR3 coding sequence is TGTGCCAGCAGAGGTTATAGCGGGAGGTTCAATGAGCAGTTCTTC.

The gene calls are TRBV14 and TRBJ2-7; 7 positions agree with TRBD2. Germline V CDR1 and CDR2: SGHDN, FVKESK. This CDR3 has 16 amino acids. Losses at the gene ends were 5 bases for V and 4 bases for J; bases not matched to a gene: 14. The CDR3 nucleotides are TGTGCCAGCAGCATACTGTCGGCGGGAGAGGCTTACGAGCAGTACGTC. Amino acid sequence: CASSILSAGEAYEQYV.